This TCR beta chain was documented in a study of T cell clonality in common variable immunodeficiency. TCRdb keeps only in-frame clones here, not all; method: immunoSEQ multiplex PCR. There are 20,000 or so clones in the sample, none observed a single time. This clone was picked up many times. Its antigen is as yet unknown. The CDR3 goes on 3 residues after the read ends, and that part is filled in from the germline J gene. Notes on the study in general: Reportedly, TCR beta sequences from common variable immunodeficiency showed fewer deletions and N-nucleotide insertions. CVID subjects showed higher TCRbeta clonality than healthy controls.

The CDR3 is made up of 14 amino acids. V gave up 5 bases and J gave up 5 bases; unmatched junction bases: 5. Germline-derived CDR1 and CDR2 are SEHNR and FQNEAQ (reference sequence). This clonotype was obtained from a human donor with common variable immunodeficiency. The sample consisted of peripheral blood mononuclear cells. The rearrangement links TRBV7-9 to TRBJ2-5; 10 bases match TRBD2. The CDR3 protein is CASSPLAGVETQYF. CDR3 bases read: TGTGCCAGCAGCCCTCTAGCGGGAGTGGAGACC.